The clone carrying this TCR beta chain showed up just a few times. Mouse gene names apply. The missing CDR3 end, 1 residue past where the read stops, is filled in from the germline J gene. The data are from a study of tissue T cells after allogeneic stem cell transplantation. Described time point: mouse harvest day 14 after allogeneic transplant. Mouse grafts combined 10^7 T-cell-depleted bone marrow cells with 10^6 splenic CD5+ T cells. Libraries were prepared by immunoSEQ multiplex PCR; TCRdb keeps only in-frame clonotypes and omits some of them. The top ten hold under 3.5% of the sample, which has about 7,400 clones, about a third seen once. The CDR3 is 14 amino acids. Germline CDR1 reads KGHPV; CDR2 reads FQNQEV (reference sequence). V shed 4 bases and J shed 1 base, with 8 bases lying between them.

The sequence was obtained from a female BALB/c mouse given C57BL/6 T cells with graft-versus-host disease after an allogeneic hematopoietic cell transplant. This chain connects TRBV26 to TRBJ2-1; D is undetermined. The sample taken for sequencing was skin. The CDR3 region is CASSPHGNYAEQFF. CDR3 DNA, as far as it was read: TGTGCCAGCAGTCCCCACGGAAACTATGCTGAGCAGTTC.